This record concerns one T cell receptor (beta chain) sequence. The data were produced by immunoSEQ multiplex PCR, yet TCRdb's version contains in-frame clones alone and is incomplete. In the table there are 30,000 to 35,000 clones, around 85% of which are singletons. This entry comes from a study of blood T cell repertoires in COVID-19. Study overall: Sites across the United States, Italy and Spain contributed samples from acute and convalescent COVID-19. The cDNA or gDNA used as material had been derived from T cells, B-cell-depleted T cells, or PBMCs.

This CDR3 is 15 amino acids long. Trimming left V 8 bases short and J 0 bases short, with 16 bases between. Germline V gene data show CDR1 as MNHEY and CDR2 as SMNVEV (reference sequence). The clonotype was recovered from a human donor with acute or convalescent COVID-19. The donor label of this sample is uncertain. This chain uses TRBV27 with TRBJ1-2, with a possible D match to TRBD1 (6 bases). The sample was peripheral blood. CDR3 in DNA: TGTGCCAGCCCCCCCCAGGGGCCTACTAACTATGGCTACACCTTC. It encodes CASPPQGPTNYGYTF.